This section outlines one T cell receptor beta chain sequence together with its context. Its antigen target is currently unknown. Qualities for individual bases were not recorded, and no much larger clone is one base off. The record originates from a study of shared clonotypes between healthy human individuals (dated by TCRdb to about 2020). For the study in its entirety: The cohort comprised a couple of women and a few men aged 18 to 49 years. Per donor, three plates each were used for CD4 naive and CD4 memory, two for CD8 naive, and one for CD8 memory. To estimate repertoire size and how much clonotype sharing occurs between individuals, the study deeply sequenced the blood TCR repertoires of several healthy adults. To increase sequencing depth and limit assay-specific biases, TCR repertoire library preparation and sequencing were carried out by different laboratories using diverse techniques. Leukapheresis yielded between about 0.94 and 9 billion PBMCs per donor.

TCR CDR3 regions were amplified from genomic DNA by multiplex PCR using the deep immunoSEQ assay. For each cell subset, the extracted genomic DNA was distributed evenly across all wells of several immunoSEQ 96-well plates, and each plate served as one replicate. For sorted subsets, each replicate PCR was loaded with approximately 190 ng genomic DNA, equivalent to 30,000 to 35,000 T cell genomes. Purified libraries were measured with a Qubit 3.0 fluorometer, size-checked on a Bioanalyzer 2100, and measured again with the KAPA Library Quantification kit. Every immunoSEQ 96-well plate was sequenced on a separate single-read 150-cycle Illumina NextSeq 550 flow cell. Turning to the authors' computational methods: The immunoSEQ output contained only junctional sequences without quality scores, so filtering could not match that applied to full-length reads. To assign V/J genes and CDR3, sequences were annotated against IMGT germline references using PyIR, a Python wrapper for IgBLAST v1.9. Reads with weak V/J assignments (E-value above 1e-6), missing CDR3, stop codons, out-of-frame junctions, or ambiguous translated residues were removed. V3J clonotypes were defined as sequences sharing an identical inferred V gene, J gene, and CDR3 amino acid sequence. To compute the percentage overlap between repertoires, the number of shared unique clonotypes was divided by the size of the smaller repertoire. Richness of each repertoire was evaluated using RTK rarefaction, the Chao1 estimator, and Recon v2.1 estimates of unobserved clonotypes. OLGA was used to compute generation probabilities for all TCRbeta clonotypes that the gDNA method yielded from a few donors. Drawn from immuneACCESS, this table holds only the in-frame rearrangements with V and J called that TCRdb kept. Clones are partly lost; checked studies trace under half to an unresolved V gene and leave the rest unexplained. The V and J calls and clone size come from that table; D and trimming were worked out from the DNA. The sample table records 550,000 to 800,000 clones; about 74% of these occur just once. The ten most abundant clones make up over 1.5% of the sample.

Overall study outcomes, separate from this receptor: When a handful of donors were compared, the shared fraction of clonotypes was about 5.2% for naive CD4, about 4% for naive CD8, 2% to 2.5% for memory CD4, and 0.4% for memory CD8. Estimated clonotype richness was generally larger for naive than for memory subsets. Pairwise subsampling indicated that sequencing depth was expected to affect the degree of clonotype sharing among donors. Higher generation probabilities were observed for clonotypes shared by all four sorted-subset donors than for non-shared clonotypes. Because the study included only a small number of donors, the genetic and exposure-history diversity represented was limited. Rarefaction of sorted-subset datasets indicated incomplete sequencing despite the large sequencing depth. Sampling was limited to blood, and TCR repertoires in tissue likely differ from TCR repertoires in blood.

From V the trimming removes 5 bases and from J it removes 6 bases, while the gene matches leave 10 bases of the junction unaccounted for. The CDR3 covers 15 residues, taking in both the cysteine and the phenylalanine. The DNA shown is the 45-base CDR3, in frame from base 1. Sequences SNHLY (CDR1) and FYNNEI (CDR2) are obtained from the germline V gene. Healthy HIV-negative adults with no recently reported acute infections or vaccinations were included as donors. Every donor was a Caucasian adult residing in Nashville, Tennessee, USA. Magnetic negative selection was used to enrich CD4+ T cells, after which naive cells were positively selected on CD45RA and the negative fraction became the memory subset. Blood was obtained by leukapheresis, after which PBMCs were separated by Ficoll-Histopaque density gradient centrifugation and cryopreserved in liquid nitrogen vapor phase. Analytical flow cytometry was used to check the purity and quantity of every magnetically sorted T cell population. Genomic DNA was isolated from each sorted fraction and quantified by UV absorbance on a Nanodrop 2000c.

This receptor was obtained from a woman under 40 in good health. This sequence uses TRBV2 and TRBJ1-5; TRBD1 aligns with 7 central bases. The source material was memory CD4+ T cells sorted from blood. In light of the paper, this sample's cell subset or site label describes: CD45RA-negative fraction. The nucleotides read TGTGCCAGCAGTCCCCGGGACAGACCTTCTCAGCCCCAGCATTTT. This yields the protein CASSPRDRPSQPQHF.